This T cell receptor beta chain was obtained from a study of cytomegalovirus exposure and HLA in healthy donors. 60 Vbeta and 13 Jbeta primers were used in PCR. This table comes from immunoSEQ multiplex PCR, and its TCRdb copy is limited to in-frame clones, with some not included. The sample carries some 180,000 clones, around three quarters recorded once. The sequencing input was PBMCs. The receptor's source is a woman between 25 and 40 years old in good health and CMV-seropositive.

CDR3 nucleotides: TGTGCCAGCCGTTCTAGCGGGGGGGCCTCGGGGGTAATGGATGAGCAGTTCTTC. It is translated as CASRSSGGASGVMDEQFF. The chain is built from TRBV5-5 and TRBJ2-1, with 12 bases lining up with TRBD2. V was pared by 7 bases and J by 8 bases, with 19 bases of the junction left unmatched. Germline V gene data show CDR1 as SGHKS and CDR2 as YYEKEE (reference sequence). CDR3 length equals 18 residues.